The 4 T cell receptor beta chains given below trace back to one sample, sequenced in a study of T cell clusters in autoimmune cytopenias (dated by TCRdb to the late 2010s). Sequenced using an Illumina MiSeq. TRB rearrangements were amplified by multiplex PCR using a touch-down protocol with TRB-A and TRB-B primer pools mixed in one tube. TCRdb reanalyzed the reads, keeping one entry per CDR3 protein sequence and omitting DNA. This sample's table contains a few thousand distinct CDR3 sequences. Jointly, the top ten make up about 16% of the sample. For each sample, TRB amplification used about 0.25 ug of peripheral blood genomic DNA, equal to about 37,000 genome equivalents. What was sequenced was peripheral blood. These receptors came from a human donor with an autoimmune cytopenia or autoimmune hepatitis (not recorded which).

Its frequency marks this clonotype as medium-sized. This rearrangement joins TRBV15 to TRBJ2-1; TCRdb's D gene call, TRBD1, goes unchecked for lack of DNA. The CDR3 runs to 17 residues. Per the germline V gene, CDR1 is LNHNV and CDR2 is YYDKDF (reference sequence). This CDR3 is CATSRLRGGGSYNEQFF.

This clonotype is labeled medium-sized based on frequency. CDR3 residues: CSARDSDLGMGPTDTQYF. This chain joins TRBV20-1 and TRBJ2-3; TCRdb's D call of TRBD2 is untestable without DNA. The CDR3 is 18 amino acids. CDR1 is DFQATT, CDR2 SNEGSKA, per germline (reference sequence).

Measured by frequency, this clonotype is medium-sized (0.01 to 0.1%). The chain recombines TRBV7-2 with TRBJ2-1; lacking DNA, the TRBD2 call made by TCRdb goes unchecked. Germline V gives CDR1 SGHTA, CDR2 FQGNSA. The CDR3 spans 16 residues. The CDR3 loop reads CASSLVSGGTYNEQFF.

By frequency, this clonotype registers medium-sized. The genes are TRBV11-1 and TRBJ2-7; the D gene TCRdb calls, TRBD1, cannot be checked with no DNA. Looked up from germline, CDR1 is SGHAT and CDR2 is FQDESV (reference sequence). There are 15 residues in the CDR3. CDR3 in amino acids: CASSSRQAYSYEQYF.